This entry is about one TCR beta chain. What it binds is not known. There are 15 residues in the CDR3. CDR1 is SGDLS, CDR2 YYNGEE, per germline. V trimming: 4 bases; J trimming: 1 base; junction bases outside the gene matches: 7. The data stem from a study of cytomegalovirus exposure and HLA in healthy donors. Study-wide results and limits: A classifier reportedly called cytomegalovirus status with high sensitivity and specificity.

It was with 60 Vbeta and 13 Jbeta primers that the PCR ran. Profiled with immunoSEQ multiplex PCR; TCRdb holds only in-frame clones, not every one. In the table there are fewer than 110,000 clones, 74% of which are singletons. The clonotype comes from a woman aged 40 to 49 in good health and CMV-seropositive. This chain links TRBV9 with TRBJ2-7; TRBD1 matches 8 bases. The sample taken for sequencing was PBMCs. The CDR3 loop is CASSHGTGFSYEQYF. The CDR3 nucleotides are TGTGCCAGCAGCCACGGGACAGGCTTTTCCTACGAGCAGTACTTC.